This TCR beta chain was retrieved from a study of identical twins. The V gene lost 8 bases and the J gene lost 4 bases, with 13 bases spanning the gap. The germline V gene has CDR1 LGHDT and CDR2 YNNKEL (reference sequence). The CDR3 is 13 residues long. TCRdb used MiXCR to reprocess the 5' RACE reads, holding one entry per CDR3 protein. Among a few hundred thousand distinct CDR3 sequences listed, 9% to 10% were seen once. These data were also filed under a second study, of yellow fever vaccine responses in identical twins.

The clonotype was recovered from a young woman in good health. The rearrangement joins TRBV3-1 to TRBJ2-3, with unresolved D. Sequencing was performed on PBMCs. The CDR3 DNA sequence: TGTGCCAGCGGACGTTCTGGAGCAGATACGCAGTATTTT. As protein: CASGRSGADTQYF.